Only a few counts were recorded for the clone carrying this TCR beta chain. From germline, CDR1 is SNHLY and CDR2 FYNNEI. Trimming cost V 3 bases and J 4 bases; bases outside gene matches: 5. This CDR3 region has 14 residues. This sample is part of a study of blood T cell repertoires in COVID-19. Overall study context: Spain, Italy and the United States supplied samples that represented acute and convalescent COVID-19. T cells, B-cell-depleted T cells, or PBMCs supplied cDNA or gDNA.

Original processing notes: How many nucleated cells were present was estimated from reference gene primer amplification. TCRdb's copy holds only in-frame clones and misses some; the assay was immunoSEQ multiplex PCR. For V, J and clone size, that table is used; D and trimming come from the DNA. The sample has tens of thousands of clones; roughly 80% are singletons. V usage is TRBV2 and J usage is TRBJ1-2, with 7 bases that match TRBD1. This sequence originates from a woman aged 65 to 85 with acute or convalescent COVID-19. Sequenced: peripheral blood. The CDR3 is CASSENDRVYGYTF. CDR3 DNA sequence: TGTGCCAGCAGTGAGAACGACAGGGTCTATGGCTACACCTTC.